Shown below are 32 T cell receptor delta chains from a single sample sequenced in a study of Vδ1+ human thymocytes. The template was reverse-transcribed extracted RNA. Multiplex PCR used pooled V-gene forward primers and a constant-region reverse primer to amplify CDR3s. TCRdb re-called the multiplex PCR reads with CATT. This table holds over 65,000 delta-chain clones, 30% to 40% found once. No antigens are known for them. Study-wide results and caveats: In the thymus, TRG and TRD repertoires looked highly polyclonal with Gaussian CDR3 lengths.

The sample consisted of Vdelta1+ gamma-delta thymocytes from the thymus. This sample's subset: FACS-sorted CD3+ TCRalphabeta- TCRVdelta1+ TCRVdelta2- thymocytes. These receptors originate from a boy in the first two years of life who had congenital heart surgery.

The chain carries TRDV1 and TRDJ1; TRDD3 aligns across 12 bases. Germline CDR1 is TSWWSYY and CDR2 is QGS. The CDR3 sequence is 26 residues long. V lost 1 base, J lost 0 bases, and 30 bases stayed unmatched. CDR3 bases: TGTGCTCTTGGGGAACAATGGCCTTCCACGAGGGCAACTGGGGGATACAGGGGGGCGTACACCGATAAACTCATCTTT. As protein: CALGEQWPSTRATGGYRGAYTDKLIF.

This chain connects TRDV1 to TRDJ1; 9 nucleotides agree with TRDD2. The CDR3 runs to 21 residues. The trim removed 11 bases at V and 2 bases at J, leaving 30 bases unmatched. Germline V gene sequence: CDR1 TSWWSYY, CDR2 QGS. CDR3 sequence (DNA): TGTGCTTTAAGGGATAGGGGGTCCTTCCTACGGACACCGTGGGGGACCGATAAACTCATCTTT. This sequence encodes CALRDRGSFLRTPWGTDKLIF.

The chain joins TRDV1 to TRDJ1; the match to TRDD3 covers 12 bases. Germline V gives CDR1 TSWWSYY, CDR2 QGS. The V gene end was trimmed by 3 bases and the J gene end by 2 bases; junction bases not matched to a gene: 34. The CDR3 is 26 amino acids. CDR3 in amino acids: CALGELFTSRPTLLGDTLRRTDKLIF. DNA for the CDR3: TGTGCTCTTGGGGAGCTATTTACTTCCCGTCCTACATTACTGGGGGATACCCTCCGGAGGACCGATAAACTCATCTTT.

The chain carries TRDV1 and TRDJ1; TRDD3 aligns across 11 bases. The CDR3 contains 22 residues. Germline V CDR1 and CDR2: TSWWSYY, QGS. Trimming took 6 bases from V and 3 from J; bases not matched to a gene: 27. The CDR3 sequence: CALGQTHWPSPLLGDNADKLIF. The CDR3 nucleotides are TGTGCTCTTGGACAAACCCATTGGCCTTCTCCCTTACTGGGGGATAACGCCGATAAACTCATCTTT.

This clone was seen a few times. The chain is built from TRDV1 and TRDJ1; TRDD2 or TRDD3 may be the D gene (8 bases each). The CDR3 extends over 20 amino acids. Trimming pared 2 bases from V and 4 bases from J, leaving 29 bases between. CDR1 and CDR2 (germline): TSWWSYY, QGS. CDR3 bases: TGTGCTCTTGGGGAAATGGGCACTTCCTACCGGGGGATAGGCTGCGATAAACTCATCTTT. Amino acid sequence: CALGEMGTSYRGIGCDKLIF.

The J gene is TRDJ1, the V gene TRDV1, with D possibly TRDD2 on 6 matching bases. Trimming removed 4 bases at V and 0 bases at J, with 18 bases between. From germline, CDR1 is TSWWSYY and CDR2 QGS. The CDR3 extends over 17 amino acids. The CDR3 DNA is TGTGCTCTTGGGGGCCCAATTCCTAGAAGGGACACCGATAAACTCATCTTT. It encodes CALGGPIPRRDTDKLIF.

J is TRDJ1 and V is TRDV1; 9 bases align to TRDD3. Germline V gene lookup returns CDR1 TSWWSYY and CDR2 QGS. The ends lost 0 bases at V and 2 bases at J; junction bases unmatched: 25. CDR3 length: 23 residues. CDR3 loop: CALGELESYPIHPTGGGTDKLIF. CDR3 DNA sequence: TGTGCTCTTGGGGAACTCGAATCCTACCCGATTCACCCGACTGGGGGAGGTACCGATAAACTCATCTTT.

This clone was counted a few times. Mismatch with germline at one junction end may stem from a read error. J is TRDJ1 and V is TRDV1; a possible D gene is TRDD3 (5 bases). This CDR3 comprises 19 residues. From germline, CDR1 is TSWWSYY and CDR2 QGS. DNA of the CDR3: TGTGCTTTTGGGGAAGGGGTCCATTCCGCATATAGATTCACCGATAAACTCATCTTT. Its protein product is CAFGEGVHSAYRFTDKLIF.

This chain connects TRDV1 to TRDJ1, with a weak D call TRDD2 (6 bases). V was shortened by 9 bases and J by 1 base, with 27 bases between the two germline ends. CDR3 size: 18 residues. The germline gives CDR1 TSWWSYY, CDR2 QGS. The CDR3 DNA reads as TGTGCTCTCGGCCCCCCCCCCTTCCCGAGAACCACCACCGATAAACTCATCTTT. It specifies CALGPPPFPRTTTDKLIF.

Notes on this clone: This sample includes further DNA sequences coding for the same CDR3. The chain employs TRDV1 and TRDJ1; 10 nucleotides match TRDD3. CDR3 length equals 15 residues. Germline V gene sequence: CDR1 TSWWSYY, CDR2 QGS. V shed 2 bases and J 6 bases; nucleotides not matched to a gene: 6. The CDR3: CALGEAKGDTNKLIF. The DNA for the CDR3 is TGTGCTCTTGGGGAAGCTAAGGGGGATACGAATAAACTCATCTTT.

The chain joins TRDV1 to TRDJ1; TRDD3 matches at 9 bases. This CDR3 has 19 residues. J gave up 0 bases and V 8 bases, and 19 bases lay outside the gene matches. The V gene's germline CDR1 is TSWWSYY and CDR2 QGS. This CDR3 reads CALNTNTVLGETYTDKLIF. The CDR3 DNA is TGTGCTCTTAACACCAATACTGTACTGGGGGAGACGTACACCGATAAACTCATCTTT.

This sequence joins TRDV1 and TRDJ1; maybe TRDD2 (5 bases). V dropped 5 bases and J dropped 0 bases, with 16 bases sitting between them. Per the germline V gene, CDR1 is TSWWSYY and CDR2 is QGS. The CDR3 has 16 residues. The CDR3 DNA reads TGTGCTCTTGGGCCACCTTCGTCGACTTACACCGATAAACTCATCTTT. It encodes CALGPPSSTYTDKLIF.

The genes are TRDV2 and TRDJ1, with 7 bases aligning to TRDD3. V was clipped by 0 bases and J by 1 base; unmatched bases: 13. There are 18 residues in the CDR3. Germline V gene lookup returns CDR1 GEAIGNYY and CDR2 EKD. CDR3: CACDTVNTGDPPTDKLIF. CDR3 DNA: TGTGCCTGTGACACCGTTAATACTGGGGATCCCCCCACCGATAAACTCATCTTT.

This clone has a handful of counts. Mismatch with germline at one junction end may stem from a read error. The sample carries other DNA sequences with the same CDR3. The rearrangement joins TRDV2 to TRDJ1; no firm D call. The CDR3 spans 13 residues. Looked up from germline, CDR1 is GEAIGNYY and CDR2 is EKD. The CDR3 region has the DNA TGTGCCTGCGACACCCTCCATACTCAGCTACTCATCTTT. This sequence encodes CACDTLHTQLLIF.

The rearrangement links TRDV1 to TRDJ1, with 8 bases matching TRDD3. CDR3 length equals 21 residues. Germline trimming cut 1 base from V and 0 bases from J; bases unmatched to any gene: 19. Per germline, CDR1 TSWWSYY and CDR2 QGS. CDR3 protein: CALGERPRRRLGDAYTDKLIF. In DNA, the CDR3 is TGTGCTCTTGGGGAACGTCCCCGCCGTAGGCTGGGGGACGCGTACACCGATAAACTCATCTTT.

This clone has a handful of counts. The gene calls are TRDV1 and TRDJ1; no firm D call. This CDR3 is 25 amino acids long. The V end was cut by 2 bases, the J end by 0 bases, with 40 bases between. Germline CDR1 is TSWWSYY and CDR2 is QGS. The CDR3 DNA sequence: TGTGCTCTTGGGGAAAAATTCCCCCGACCCCGTACCCGATCCACACAAACCCTAAACACCGATAAACTCATCTTT. Amino acid sequence: CALGEKFPRPRTRSTQTLNTDKLIF.

V usage is TRDV1 and J usage is TRDJ1, with 11 bases lining up with TRDD3. V lost 0 bases to trimming and J lost 5 bases; unmatched junction nucleotides: 14. In germline, CDR1 is TSWWSYY, CDR2 QGS. The CDR3 has 19 residues. The CDR3 spells CALGELIHYWGIGEDKLIF. The DNA for the CDR3 is TGTGCTCTTGGGGAACTAATTCACTACTGGGGGATAGGGGAGGATAAACTCATCTTT.

This chain uses TRDV1 with TRDJ1; the match to TRDD3 covers 10 bases. Germline V gives CDR1 TSWWSYY, CDR2 QGS. The CDR3 sequence is 19 residues long. J lost 0 bases, V lost 4 bases, and 14 bases had no gene match. For the CDR3, the DNA is TGTGCTCTTGGGGTCCTTGGGGGATACAGAGGTTGGTACACCGATAAACTCATCTTT. It translates to CALGVLGGYRGWYTDKLIF.

In regard to this clone: The same CDR3 is also encoded by other DNA sequences in this sample. The chain couples TRDV1 to TRDJ1; 13 bases map to TRDD3. The germline gives CDR1 TSWWSYY, CDR2 QGS. The CDR3 covers 21 residues. Unmatched junction bases numbered 19, after V lost 1 base and J lost 5 bases. DNA of the CDR3: TGTGCTCTTGGGGAACCAACCCGATGCGACTGGGGGATACGGGACGGGGATAAACTCATCTTT. Translating it yields CALGEPTRCDWGIRDGDKLIF.

Note on this clone: Other DNA sequences of this sample code for an identical CDR3. V is TRDV1 and J is TRDJ1; possible D gene TRDD3, 5 bases. CDR3 length: 17 residues. Germline CDR1 is TSWWSYY and CDR2 is QGS. Trimming removed 1 base at V and 3 bases at J, with 18 bases between. CDR3 nucleotides: TGTGCTCTTGGGGAACGGGGGGCGGCTAATTCATCCGATAAACTCATCTTT. As protein: CALGERGAANSSDKLIF.

On this clone: One base away lies a much larger clone, so this may be a sequencing read error. Other DNA sequences in the sample encode the same CDR3. V gene TRDV2 combines with J gene TRDJ1, with unresolved D. There are 15 residues in the CDR3. CDR1 GEAIGNYY and CDR2 EKD come from the germline V gene. CDR3 DNA: TGTGCCTGTGACAACGGGGTTACGTACACCGATAAACTCATATTT. It translates to CACDNGVTYTDKLIF.

The chain couples TRDV1 to TRDJ1; TRDD3 matches at 9 bases. CDR3 size: 19 residues. V lost 0 bases, J lost 0 bases, and 11 bases stayed unmatched. The germline CDR1 and CDR2 sequences are TSWWSYY and QGS. CDR3 amino acids: CALGELPRGDTLYTDKLIF. The CDR3 nucleotides are TGTGCTCTTGGGGAACTCCCCCGTGGGGATACGCTCTACACCGATAAACTCATCTTT.

This chain links TRDV1 with TRDJ1; 10 nucleotides align to TRDD3. Per the germline V gene, CDR1 is TSWWSYY and CDR2 is QGS. This CDR3 has 22 amino acids. V shed 0 bases, J shed 2 bases, and the junction held 21 bases outside the gene matches. CDR3 nucleotide sequence: TGTGCTCTTGGGGAACTAAGTGCTGGCCCCCCCGCCCTGGGGGATAGAACCGATAAACTCATCTTT. Its protein is CALGELSAGPPALGDRTDKLIF.

The chain employs TRDV1 and TRDJ1; maybe TRDD3 (5 bases). This CDR3 is built from 17 residues. Per germline, CDR1 TSWWSYY and CDR2 QGS. V was clipped by 1 base and J by 0 bases, with 15 bases between them. The CDR3 here is CALGEPRGPRYTDKLIF. The CDR3 bases are TGTGCTCTTGGGGAACCCAGGGGACCGCGTTACACCGATAAACTCATCTTT.

This clone was detected only a few times. The V gene is TRDV1, the J gene TRDJ1; possible D gene TRDD3, 6 bases. The CDR3 runs to 18 residues. V was trimmed by 0 bases and J by 3 bases, leaving 20 bases between them. CDR1 and CDR2 (germline): TSWWSYY, QGS. Written as DNA, the CDR3 is TGTGCTCTTGGGGAACTCTATACTTTTACTGGGATCTCCGATAAACTCATCTTT. Translating it yields CALGELYTFTGISDKLIF.

As concerns this clone: At one boundary the junction diverges from the germline segment, which might be a read error. This chain joins TRDV1 and TRDJ1; TRDD3 aligns across 8 bases. This CDR3 contains 22 residues. The germline V gene encodes CDR1 TSWWSYY and CDR2 QGS. This CDR3 is CALRERPFRGGSNFGYTDKLIF. The CDR3 nucleotides are TGTGCTCTTAGGGAGCGACCGTTCCGTGGGGGATCCAATTTTGGGTACACCGATAAACTCATCTTT.

This clone has only a few counts. The genes are TRDV1 and TRDJ1; tentatively, D is TRDD3 (5 bases). The ends were cut back, 0 bases at V and 0 bases at J, with 17 bases in the middle. The CDR3 covers 18 residues. Per the germline V gene, CDR1 is TSWWSYY and CDR2 is QGS. The CDR3 region is CALGELSGGTEYTDKLIF. DNA of the CDR3: TGTGCTCTTGGGGAACTATCCGGGGGTACTGAGTACACCGATAAACTCATCTTT.

The genes are TRDV1 and TRDJ1; D remains ambiguous. V lost 2 bases and J 0 bases, leaving 16 bases between the germline ends. The germline gives CDR1 TSWWSYY, CDR2 QGS. The CDR3 is made up of 17 amino acids. Written as DNA, the CDR3 is TGTGCTCTTGGGGAATCTGATTGGCCCACGTACACCGATAAACTCATCTTT. Amino acids: CALGESDWPTYTDKLIF.

This clone has a handful of counts. The rearrangement uses TRDV1 and TRDJ1; 11 bases align to TRDD3. Trimming cost V 1 base and J 2 bases; bases outside gene matches: 15. There are 20 residues in the CDR3. Germline V lookup: CDR1 TSWWSYY, CDR2 QGS. CDR3 in DNA: TGTGCTCTTGGGGAACGCCCAACCTCCTGGGGGATACCAAGGACCGATAAACTCATCTTT. Its protein is CALGERPTSWGIPRTDKLIF.

The chain links TRDV1 to TRDJ1; the D gene could be TRDD2 or TRDD3 (9 bases each). The germline V gene has CDR1 TSWWSYY and CDR2 QGS. With 0 bases removed from V and 3 bases from J, the gap between germline ends came to 29 bases. The CDR3 spans 21 residues. CDR3: CALGELLPTDGMGDKADKLIF. In nucleotides, the CDR3 is TGTGCTCTTGGGGAACTCCTTCCTACGGACGGAATGGGGGATAAGGCCGATAAACTCATCTTT.

This clone turned up a few times. This chain joins TRDV1 and TRDJ1; 7 bases are shared with TRDD3. V shed 1 base and J 10 bases; nucleotides not matched to a gene: 18. CDR1 TSWWSYY and CDR2 QGS come from the germline V gene. The CDR3 covers 17 residues. CDR3: CALGERHPPGGITGLIF. CDR3 DNA: TGTGCTCTTGGGGAACGACATCCCCCCGGGGGGATTACGGGACTCATCTTT.

In its sample, this clone was seen a few times. The V call is TRDV1, the J call TRDJ1; D is unresolved. The V and J ends lost 5 bases and 0 bases respectively, with 19 bases between them. From germline, CDR1 is TSWWSYY and CDR2 QGS. The CDR3 extends over 17 amino acids. CDR3 region: CALGTPVPCVYTDKLIF. The CDR3 nucleotides are TGTGCTCTTGGGACTCCTGTCCCGTGTGTCTACACCGATAAACTCATCTTT.